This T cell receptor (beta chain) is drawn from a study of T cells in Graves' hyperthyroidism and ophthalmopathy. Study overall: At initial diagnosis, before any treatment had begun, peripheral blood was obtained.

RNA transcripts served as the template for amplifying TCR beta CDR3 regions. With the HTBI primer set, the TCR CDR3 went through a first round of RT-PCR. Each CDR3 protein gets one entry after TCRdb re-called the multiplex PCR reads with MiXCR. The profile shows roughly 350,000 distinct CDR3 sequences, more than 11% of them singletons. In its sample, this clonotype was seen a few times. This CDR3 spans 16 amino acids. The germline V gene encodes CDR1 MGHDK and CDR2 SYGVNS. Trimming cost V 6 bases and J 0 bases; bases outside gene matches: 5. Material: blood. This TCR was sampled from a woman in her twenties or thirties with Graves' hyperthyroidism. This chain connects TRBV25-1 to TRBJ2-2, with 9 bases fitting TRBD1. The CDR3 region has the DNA TGTGCCAGCAGCTCGGGACAGGGAGCGAACACCGGGGAGCTGTTTTTT. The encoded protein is CASSSGQGANTGELFF.